This is a list of T cell receptor beta chains from one sample in a study of CD8 T cells in ankylosing spondylitis. In TCRdb, the 5' RACE reads were re-called with MiXCR into one record per CDR3 protein. The sample comprises almost 400,000 distinct CDR3 sequences, 20% to 25% of which are singletons, and around 16% rests with the top ten. The material sequenced was blood, either unsorted or a sorted T cell fraction (not recorded which). Receptors originate from a male donor with ankylosing spondylitis. Both conserved end residues are trimmed from each CDR3. The order of the fields is CDR3 protein, V gene.

CDR3: ASSFLRETQY
V: TRBV28

CDR3: ASSSLIGLGEAF
V: TRBV7-9

CDR3: ASSPGRINEKLF
V: TRBV5-1

CDR3: ASSQDALNQPQH
V: TRBV3-1

CDR3: ASSYGTSGKADTQY
V: TRBV6-5

CDR3: ASSLAAGSSYNSPLH
V: TRBV5-1

CDR3: ASSLQGVYEQY
V: TRBV12-3/TRBV12-4

CDR3: ATSALAAQY
V: TRBV15

CDR3: ASSSASNLETQY
V: TRBV5-1

CDR3: ATSDSGWQPQH
V: TRBV24-1

CDR3: ASSFGQGRTGELF
V: TRBV12-3/TRBV12-4

CDR3: ASSLRQGAYTEAF
V: TRBV7-2

CDR3: ASRVGGGSNEQF
V: TRBV5-1

CDR3: ASSLSYPPWTGELF
V: TRBV7-7

CDR3: ASSYIHGAGDTSDTQY
V: TRBV7-6

CDR3: ASKAGGAYNEQF
V: TRBV28

CDR3: ASSGGKTYNEQF
V: TRBV5-5

CDR3: ASSQSNPGTEAF
V: TRBV3-1

CDR3: ASSARWETQY
V: TRBV13

CDR3: ASSLGIRSSYNEQF
V: TRBV5-1

CDR3: ASSHGTVKRAPIYNEQF
V: TRBV4-1

CDR3: ASSQDLGPFEAF
V: TRBV4-3

CDR3: ASSFLQGLTEAF
V: TRBV7-2

CDR3: SATGPKDEKLF
V: TRBV20-1

CDR3: ASSVGTSDAQY
V: TRBV9

CDR3: ASMLGLSYNEQF
V: TRBV2

CDR3: ASSRRRESDTQY
V: TRBV6-1

CDR3: ASSFNEVTGNTIY
V: TRBV12-3/TRBV12-4

CDR3: ASSKGASQVGETQY
V: TRBV6-1